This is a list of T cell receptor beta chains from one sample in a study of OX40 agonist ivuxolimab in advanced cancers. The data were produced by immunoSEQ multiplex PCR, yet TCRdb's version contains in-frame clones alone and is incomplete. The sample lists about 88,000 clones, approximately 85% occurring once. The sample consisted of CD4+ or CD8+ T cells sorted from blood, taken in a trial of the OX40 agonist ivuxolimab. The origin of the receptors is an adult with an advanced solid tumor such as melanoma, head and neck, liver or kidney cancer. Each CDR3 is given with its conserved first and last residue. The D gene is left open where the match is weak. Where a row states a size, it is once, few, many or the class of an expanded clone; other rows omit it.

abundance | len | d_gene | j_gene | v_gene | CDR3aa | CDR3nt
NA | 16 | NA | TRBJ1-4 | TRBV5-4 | CASSGGTGWTDEKLFF | TGTGCCAGCAGCGGAGGAACAGGGTGGACTGATGAAAAACTGTTTTTT
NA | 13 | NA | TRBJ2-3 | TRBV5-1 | CASNEGSTDTQYF | TGCGCCAGCAACGAGGGGTCTACAGATACGCAGTATTTT
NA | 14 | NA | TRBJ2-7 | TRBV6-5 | CASSYDFRSYEQYF | TGTGCCAGCAGTTATGACTTCCGCTCCTACGAGCAGTACTTC
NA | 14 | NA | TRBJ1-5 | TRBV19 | CASSLARWNQPQHF | TGTGCCAGTAGTTTAGCGCGATGGAATCAGCCCCAGCATTTT
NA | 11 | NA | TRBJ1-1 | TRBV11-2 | CASSPMISAFF | TGTGCCAGCAGCCCTATGATAAGCGCTTTCTTT
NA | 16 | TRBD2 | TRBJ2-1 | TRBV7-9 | CASSLALAGTYNEQFF | TGTGCCAGCAGCTTAGCGCTAGCGGGAACCTACAATGAGCAGTTCTTC
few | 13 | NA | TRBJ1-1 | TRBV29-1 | CSVEAIGGTEAFF | TGCAGCGTTGAAGCTATTGGGGGTACTGAAGCTTTCTTT
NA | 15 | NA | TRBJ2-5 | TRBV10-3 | CAISESGGQSETQYF | TGTGCCATCAGTGAGTCGGGGGGACAGTCAGAGACCCAGTACTTC
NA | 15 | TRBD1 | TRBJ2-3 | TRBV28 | CASSFRQGVSDTQYF | TGTGCCAGCAGTTTCCGGCAGGGGGTCTCAGATACGCAGTATTTT
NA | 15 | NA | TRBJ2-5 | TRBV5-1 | CASSLSSGWPETQYF | TGCGCCAGCAGCTTGAGTTCGGGGTGGCCAGAGACCCAGTACTTC
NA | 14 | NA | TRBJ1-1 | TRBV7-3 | CASSLRQGLTEAFF | TGTGCCAGCAGCTTACGGCAGGGTCTCACTGAAGCTTTCTTT
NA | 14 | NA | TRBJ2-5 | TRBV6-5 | CASSPSGIGETQYF | TGTGCCAGCAGTCCGTCCGGGATCGGAGAGACCCAGTACTTC
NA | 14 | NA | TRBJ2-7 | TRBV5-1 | CASSLDPSSYEQYF | TGCGCCAGCAGCTTGGATCCGAGCTCCTACGAGCAGTACTTC
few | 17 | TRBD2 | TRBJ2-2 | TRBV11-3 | CASSLEWTSGITGELFF | TGTGCCAGCAGCTTAGAGTGGACTAGCGGAATTACCGGGGAGCTGTTTTTT
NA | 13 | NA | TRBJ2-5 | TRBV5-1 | CASSRRQEETQYF | TGCGCCAGCAGTAGAAGACAGGAAGAGACCCAGTACTTC
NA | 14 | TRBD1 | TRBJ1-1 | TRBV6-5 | CASRRGQGTTEAFF | TGTGCCAGCAGACGCGGACAGGGGACCACTGAAGCTTTCTTT
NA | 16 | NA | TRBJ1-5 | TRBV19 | CASSMQGPQSAQPQHF | TGTGCCAGTAGTATGCAAGGACCTCAATCCGCGCAGCCCCAGCATTTT
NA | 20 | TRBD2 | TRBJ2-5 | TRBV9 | CASSATTSGLRGAPRETQYF | TGTGCCAGCAGCGCTACGACTAGCGGACTGAGGGGGGCCCCGCGGGAGACCCAGTACTTC
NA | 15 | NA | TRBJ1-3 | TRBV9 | CASSVGGISGNTIYF | TGTGCCAGCAGCGTAGGGGGGATCTCTGGAAACACCATATATTTT
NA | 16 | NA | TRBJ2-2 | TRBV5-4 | CASSLDPDRRTGELFF | TGTGCCAGCAGCTTAGACCCGGATCGAAGGACCGGGGAGCTGTTTTTT
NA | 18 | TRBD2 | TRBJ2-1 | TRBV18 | CASSPPGLAENSYNEQFF | TGTGCCAGCTCACCACCGGGACTAGCGGAGAACTCCTACAATGAGCAGTTCTTC
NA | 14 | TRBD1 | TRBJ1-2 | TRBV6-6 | CASTPGQGLYGYTF | TGTGCCAGCACTCCCGGACAGGGGCTATATGGCTACACCTTC
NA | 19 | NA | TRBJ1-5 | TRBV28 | CASSLKGDTFRFSNQPQHF | TGTGCCAGCAGTTTAAAGGGGGATACCTTCCGTTTTAGCAATCAGCCCCAGCATTTT
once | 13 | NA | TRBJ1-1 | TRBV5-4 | CASSLVGGAEAFF | TGTGCCAGCAGCTTGGTTGGGGGAGCTGAAGCTTTCTTT
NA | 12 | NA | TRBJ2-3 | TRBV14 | CASSFVWDTQYF | TGTGCCAGCAGCTTCGTATGGGATACGCAGTATTTT
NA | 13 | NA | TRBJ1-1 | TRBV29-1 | CSARGQWNTEAFF | TGCAGCGCCCGGGGACAATGGAACACTGAAGCTTTCTTT
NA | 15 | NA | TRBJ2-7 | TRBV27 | CASSLKWARVYEQYF | TGTGCCAGCAGTTTAAAGTGGGCACGGGTCTACGAGCAGTACTTC
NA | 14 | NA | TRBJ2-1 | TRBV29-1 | CSVGGLGPRNEQFF | TGCAGCGTTGGAGGACTTGGACCTAGGAATGAGCAGTTCTTC
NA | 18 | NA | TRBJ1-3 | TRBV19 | CASSPFHGPPGPGNTIYF | TGTGCCAGTAGCCCATTCCACGGGCCTCCGGGCCCTGGAAACACCATATATTTT
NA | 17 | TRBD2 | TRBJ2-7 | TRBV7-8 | CASRHGGGRSGTYEQYF | TGTGCCAGCAGACACGGGGGGGGGAGGTCAGGAACCTACGAGCAGTACTTC
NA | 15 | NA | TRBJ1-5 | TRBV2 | CASTRTVNSNQPQHF | TGTGCCAGCACGCGGACGGTCAATAGCAATCAGCCCCAGCATTTT
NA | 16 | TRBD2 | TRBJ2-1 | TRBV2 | CASSDLGPSGYNEQFF | TGTGCCAGCAGTGATCTGGGGCCTAGCGGGTACAATGAGCAGTTCTTC
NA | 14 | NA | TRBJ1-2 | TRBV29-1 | CSVSVLSRSYGYTF | TGCAGCGTCTCGGTCCTAAGTCGGAGCTATGGCTACACCTTC
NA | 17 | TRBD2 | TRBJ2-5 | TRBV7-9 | CASSLGGPGLAQETQYF | TGTGCCAGCAGCTTAGGGGGGCCGGGACTAGCTCAAGAGACCCAGTACTTC
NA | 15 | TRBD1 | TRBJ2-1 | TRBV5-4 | CASSPGQGAYNEQFF | TGTGCCAGCAGCCCGGGACAGGGGGCCTACAATGAGCAGTTCTTC
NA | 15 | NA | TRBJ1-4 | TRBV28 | CASSLPGDPNEKLFF | TGTGCCAGCAGTTTACCAGGAGATCCTAATGAAAAACTGTTTTTT
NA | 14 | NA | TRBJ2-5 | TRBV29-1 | CSVSPQGHQETQYF | TGCAGCGTTTCCCCACAGGGCCACCAAGAGACCCAGTACTTC
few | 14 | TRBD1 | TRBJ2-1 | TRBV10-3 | CAIRTGGSYNEQFF | TGTGCCATCAGGACAGGGGGCTCCTACAATGAGCAGTTCTTC
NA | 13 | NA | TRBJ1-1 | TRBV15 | CATSRKSNTEAFF | TGTGCCACCAGCAGAAAGTCGAACACTGAAGCTTTCTTT
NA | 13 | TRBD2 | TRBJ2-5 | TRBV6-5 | CASKRGGRETQYF | TGTGCCAGCAAACGGGGGGGCAGGGAGACCCAGTACTTC
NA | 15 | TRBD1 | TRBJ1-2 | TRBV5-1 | CASSGSQGAAGGYTF | TGCGCCAGCAGCGGCTCACAGGGGGCCGCGGGTGGCTACACCTTC
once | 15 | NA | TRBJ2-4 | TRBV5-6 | CASTTPGEVYDIQYF | TGTGCCAGCACCACGCCGGGGGAAGTTTATGACATTCAGTACTTC
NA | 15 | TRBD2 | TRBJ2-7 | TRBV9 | CASSLRGLASDEQYF | TGTGCCAGCAGCCTACGGGGACTAGCCTCCGACGAGCAGTACTTC